The present entry profiles one TCR beta chain with its context. Its antigen is unknown. These data originate in a study of cytomegalovirus exposure and HLA in healthy donors. Whole-study findings and limits: Listed as cytomegalovirus-associated were 150 to 200 TCR beta chains.

Use of 60 Vbeta and 13 Jbeta primers characterized the PCR. Sequencing used immunoSEQ multiplex PCR; TCRdb keeps in-frame clones, though not all of them. The data hold about 160,000 clones, with roughly 84% observed a single time. Trimming removed 7 bases at V and 3 bases at J, with 18 bases between. In germline, CDR1 is MDHEN, CDR2 SYDVKM. This CDR3 region has 15 residues. This chain joins TRBV28 and TRBJ2-5; tentative D call: TRBD2 (7 bases). The specimen was PBMCs. The clonotype originates from a young man in good health and CMV-seronegative. DNA of the CDR3: TGTGCCAGCACCGATTGGGGGGGGGCAGAAGAGACCCAGTACTTC. Its protein product is CASTDWGGAEETQYF.